Listed below are T cell receptor beta chains from one sample, sequenced in a study of shared clonotypes between healthy human individuals. Here immunoSEQ multiplex PCR was the method, and the copy in TCRdb shows in-frame clones only, minus some. The sample shows 2 million to 3 million clones, 80% to 95% of them seen only once. What was sequenced was naive CD4+ T cells from PBMCs. The receptors derive from a man aged 18 to 30 in good health. Some clones in this sample may be carry-over from other donors' samples. Both conserved end residues are part of each CDR3. The order of the fields is V gene, J gene, D gene, clone size, CDR3 DNA, CDR3 protein. The D gene is left open where the match is weak. Not all rows give a size; the values are once, few, many and, for expanded clones, a class.

v_gene: TRBV7-9; j_gene: TRBJ2-3; d_gene: TRBD1; abundance: once; CDR3nt: TGTGCCAGCAGCGAGGGGACAGGACTATCCTTT; CDR3aa: CASSEGTGLSF
v_gene: TRBV9; j_gene: TRBJ1-4; d_gene: NA; abundance: few; CDR3nt: TGTGCCAGCAGCGTAGCACAGGGAGCGGCTAATGAAAAACTGTTTTTT; CDR3aa: CASSVAQGAANEKLFF
v_gene: TRBV28; j_gene: TRBJ2-2; d_gene: TRBD2; abundance: NA; CDR3nt: TGTGCCAGCAGTTTTCGGCATTACCTTCGCGGGAGTGAAACCGGGGAGCTGTTTTTT; CDR3aa: CASSFRHYLRGSETGELFF
v_gene: TRBV6-5; j_gene: TRBJ2-7; d_gene: TRBD1; abundance: NA; CDR3nt: TGTGCCAGCAAGACCACAGGGGTCGAAAGGGACGAGCAGTACTTC; CDR3aa: CASKTTGVERDEQYF
v_gene: TRBV5-4; j_gene: TRBJ2-1; d_gene: TRBD1; abundance: NA; CDR3nt: TGTGCCAGCAGCCTCGGGACAGAATACAATGAGCAGTTCTTC; CDR3aa: CASSLGTEYNEQFF
v_gene: TRBV29-1; j_gene: TRBJ2-2; d_gene: NA; abundance: NA; CDR3nt: TGCAGCGTTGACCCCCTCGGTACCGGGGAGCTGTTTTTT; CDR3aa: CSVDPLGTGELFF
v_gene: TRBV5-1; j_gene: TRBJ2-1; d_gene: TRBD2; abundance: NA; CDR3nt: TGCGCCAGCAGCGCCGGACTAGCTCCGGCCAATGAGCAGTTCTTC; CDR3aa: CASSAGLAPANEQFF
v_gene: TRBV7-3; j_gene: TRBJ2-2; d_gene: NA; abundance: NA; CDR3nt: TGTGCCAGCAGCTTCGGCACACCCGGGGAGCTGTTTTTT; CDR3aa: CASSFGTPGELFF
v_gene: TRBV5-4; j_gene: TRBJ2-3; d_gene: NA; abundance: NA; CDR3nt: TGTGCCAGCAGCTTGATTCTCCCCAGTCATGGTGGGCAGTATTTT; CDR3aa: CASSLILPSHGGQYF
v_gene: TRBV18; j_gene: TRBJ1-1; d_gene: NA; abundance: NA; CDR3nt: TGTGCCAGCTCACCAAGCTGGGGGCGAAACACTGAAGCTTTCTTT; CDR3aa: CASSPSWGRNTEAFF
v_gene: TRBV19; j_gene: TRBJ1-5; d_gene: NA; abundance: NA; CDR3nt: TGTGCCAGTAGGTCGGACCGCTCTGGGGGTTATAATCAGCCCCAGCATTTT; CDR3aa: CASRSDRSGGYNQPQHF
v_gene: TRBV28; j_gene: TRBJ2-4; d_gene: NA; abundance: NA; CDR3nt: TGTGCCAGCTACCCAATGCATACTCCGGGGAACATTCAGTACTTC; CDR3aa: CASYPMHTPGNIQYF
v_gene: TRBV28; j_gene: TRBJ1-5; d_gene: TRBD1; abundance: NA; CDR3nt: TGTGCCAGCAGATTGACAGGGGGACAGCCCCAGCATTTT; CDR3aa: CASRLTGGQPQHF
v_gene: TRBV5-1; j_gene: TRBJ2-7; d_gene: TRBD2; abundance: NA; CDR3nt: TGCGCCAGCAGCCCGGGAGGGGTTGCCCTACCATATAGCAAGCAGTACTTC; CDR3aa: CASSPGGVALPYSKQYF
v_gene: TRBV28; j_gene: TRBJ1-2; d_gene: NA; abundance: NA; CDR3nt: TGTGCCAGCAGTTTACTATTCTATGGCTACACCTTC; CDR3aa: CASSLLFYGYTF
v_gene: TRBV6-6; j_gene: TRBJ1-3; d_gene: NA; abundance: NA; CDR3nt: TGTGCCAGCAGTTACCCCCCCCGGACTGGAAACACCATATATTTT; CDR3aa: CASSYPPRTGNTIYF
v_gene: TRBV10-3; j_gene: TRBJ2-7; d_gene: TRBD1; abundance: NA; CDR3nt: TGTGCCATCGGAACCGGGACAGGGTTTTACGAGCAGTACTTC; CDR3aa: CAIGTGTGFYEQYF
v_gene: TRBV9; j_gene: TRBJ2-7; d_gene: NA; abundance: NA; CDR3nt: TGTGCCAGCAGCGAACGGGACGGGCGCTCCTACGAGCAGTACTTC; CDR3aa: CASSERDGRSYEQYF
v_gene: TRBV5-1; j_gene: TRBJ2-2; d_gene: NA; abundance: NA; CDR3nt: TGCGCCAGCAGCTTGGATGGCCGGATAACCGGGGAGCTGTTTTTT; CDR3aa: CASSLDGRITGELFF
v_gene: TRBV5-1; j_gene: TRBJ2-2; d_gene: TRBD1; abundance: NA; CDR3nt: TGCGCCAGCAGCTTGGGGGACAGAAACACCGGGGAGCTGTTTTTT; CDR3aa: CASSLGDRNTGELFF
v_gene: TRBV6-4; j_gene: TRBJ2-3; d_gene: TRBD2; abundance: NA; CDR3nt: TGTGCCAGCAGTCCCGCGGGAGCGGGAACAGATACGCAGTATTTT; CDR3aa: CASSPAGAGTDTQYF
v_gene: TRBV5-6; j_gene: TRBJ2-3; d_gene: TRBD2; abundance: once; CDR3nt: TGTGCCAGCAGCTTTGTATCTGCGCGGGAGGGCCGAGATACGCAGTATTTT; CDR3aa: CASSFVSAREGRDTQYF
v_gene: TRBV28; j_gene: TRBJ1-5; d_gene: TRBD1; abundance: NA; CDR3nt: TGTGCCAGCAGTTCACCGCGGACAGGGGGAGGGCCCCAGCATTTT; CDR3aa: CASSSPRTGGGPQHF
v_gene: TRBV6-1; j_gene: TRBJ2-1; d_gene: TRBD2; abundance: NA; CDR3nt: TGTGCCAGCAGTGAAAGAGGGCTAGCGGGACCGTTCTTC; CDR3aa: CASSERGLAGPFF
v_gene: TRBV18; j_gene: TRBJ1-2; d_gene: NA; abundance: NA; CDR3nt: TGTGCCAGCTCACCATCACGTGGGCGGGAGATGAGTGGCTACACCTTC; CDR3aa: CASSPSRGREMSGYTF
v_gene: TRBV6-6; j_gene: TRBJ2-1; d_gene: TRBD2; abundance: NA; CDR3nt: TGTGCCAGCAACCAATTGGCGGCGGGAGGCAATGAGCAGTTCTTC; CDR3aa: CASNQLAAGGNEQFF
v_gene: TRBV2; j_gene: TRBJ1-5; d_gene: NA; abundance: once; CDR3nt: TGTGCCAGCAGTGAGGGGATCAATCAGCCCCAGCATTTT; CDR3aa: CASSEGINQPQHF
v_gene: TRBV5-1; j_gene: TRBJ2-7; d_gene: TRBD2; abundance: NA; CDR3nt: TGCGCCAGCAGCTTGGGGACTAGCGGGAGCAACGAGCAGTACTTC; CDR3aa: CASSLGTSGSNEQYF
v_gene: TRBV28; j_gene: TRBJ1-2; d_gene: TRBD1; abundance: NA; CDR3nt: TGTGCCAGCAGTTTAAGAGGGACAGGGTTTAACTATGGCTACACCTTC; CDR3aa: CASSLRGTGFNYGYTF
v_gene: TRBV18; j_gene: TRBJ1-5; d_gene: TRBD1; abundance: NA; CDR3nt: TGTGCCAGCTCACCCGGACAGGGCAATCAGCCCCAGCATTTT; CDR3aa: CASSPGQGNQPQHF
v_gene: TRBV27; j_gene: TRBJ2-7; d_gene: NA; abundance: NA; CDR3nt: TGTGCCAGCAGTTTAGGTCAGGGGTCCTACGAGCAGTACTTC; CDR3aa: CASSLGQGSYEQYF
v_gene: TRBV18; j_gene: TRBJ1-5; d_gene: NA; abundance: NA; CDR3nt: TGTGCCAGCTCATCCCAGGGATTTGGACAGCCCCAGCATTTT; CDR3aa: CASSSQGFGQPQHF
v_gene: TRBV5-1; j_gene: TRBJ1-1; d_gene: TRBD1; abundance: once; CDR3nt: TGCGCCAGCAGTTGGACAGGGACGAACACTGAAGCTTTCTTT; CDR3aa: CASSWTGTNTEAFF
v_gene: TRBV6-6; j_gene: TRBJ2-3; d_gene: NA; abundance: NA; CDR3nt: TGTGCCAGCAGTTACGGACAGACAGATACGCAGTATTTT; CDR3aa: CASSYGQTDTQYF
v_gene: TRBV7-9; j_gene: TRBJ2-1; d_gene: NA; abundance: NA; CDR3nt: TGTGCCAGCAGCCGCAGTATGGGGGCGGCCGACAATGAGCAGTTCTTC; CDR3aa: CASSRSMGAADNEQFF
v_gene: TRBV7-2; j_gene: TRBJ2-3; d_gene: NA; abundance: once; CDR3nt: TGTGCCAGCAGCCCAAGGATTGCAGATACGCAGTATTTT; CDR3aa: CASSPRIADTQYF
v_gene: TRBV28; j_gene: TRBJ2-7; d_gene: NA; abundance: once; CDR3nt: TGTGCCAGCAGTCCTATTGGAGACTACTACGAGCAGTACTTC; CDR3aa: CASSPIGDYYEQYF
v_gene: TRBV30; j_gene: TRBJ1-4; d_gene: NA; abundance: NA; CDR3nt: TGTGCCTGGATGACTCCCGGTGGGAGCTTACTGTTTTTT; CDR3aa: CAWMTPGGSLLFF
v_gene: TRBV15; j_gene: TRBJ2-7; d_gene: NA; abundance: NA; CDR3nt: TGTGCCACCAGCAGAGATATGGGGAGCTCCTACGAGCAGTACTTC; CDR3aa: CATSRDMGSSYEQYF
v_gene: TRBV6-6; j_gene: TRBJ1-5; d_gene: NA; abundance: once; CDR3nt: TGTGCCAGCACCCCAGCTCGGGTGATGGATCAGCCCCAGCATTTT; CDR3aa: CASTPARVMDQPQHF
v_gene: TRBV5-6; j_gene: TRBJ1-6; d_gene: TRBD1; abundance: once; CDR3nt: TGTGCCAGCAGCTTTCAGCCGGGACAGGGGAATTCACCCCTCCACTTT; CDR3aa: CASSFQPGQGNSPLHF
v_gene: TRBV28; j_gene: TRBJ1-1; d_gene: NA; abundance: NA; CDR3nt: TGTGCCAGCAGTTTGGTAGGGTCGAAAGCTTTCTTT; CDR3aa: CASSLVGSKAFF
v_gene: TRBV7-2; j_gene: TRBJ2-7; d_gene: NA; abundance: NA; CDR3nt: TGTGCCAGCAGCCAAAATAGCTACGAGCAGTACTTC; CDR3aa: CASSQNSYEQYF
v_gene: TRBV28; j_gene: TRBJ1-1; d_gene: TRBD1; abundance: NA; CDR3nt: TGTGCCAGCAGGGTCTCGACAGGGGGAGCTTTCTTT; CDR3aa: CASRVSTGGAFF
v_gene: TRBV10-2; j_gene: TRBJ2-4; d_gene: TRBD2; abundance: NA; CDR3nt: TGCGCCAGCAGTTCCCCTATTACTAGCGGGGTAGCCAAAAACATTCAGTACTTC; CDR3aa: CASSSPITSGVAKNIQYF
v_gene: TRBV28; j_gene: TRBJ2-5; d_gene: NA; abundance: NA; CDR3nt: TGTGCCAGCAGTTTAAGACAGTTACAAGAGACCCAGTACTTC; CDR3aa: CASSLRQLQETQYF
v_gene: TRBV28; j_gene: TRBJ2-6; d_gene: NA; abundance: NA; CDR3nt: TGTGCCAGCAGTTCCCCTGGGGCCAACGTCCTGACTTTC; CDR3aa: CASSSPGANVLTF
v_gene: TRBV21-1; j_gene: TRBJ2-7; d_gene: NA; abundance: NA; CDR3nt: TGTGCCAGCAGCAGCCTTAGGAGCGGGAGGGCAGGCGAGCAGTACTTC; CDR3aa: CASSSLRSGRAGEQYF
v_gene: TRBV7-8; j_gene: TRBJ2-7; d_gene: TRBD2; abundance: NA; CDR3nt: TGTGCCAGCAGCTTAGGGCGGGAGGCTCAGGGCGAGCAGTACTTC; CDR3aa: CASSLGREAQGEQYF
v_gene: TRBV9; j_gene: TRBJ1-1; d_gene: NA; abundance: NA; CDR3nt: TGTGCCAGCAGCCCTCGGACGGGAGAAATGAACACTGAAGCTTTCTTT; CDR3aa: CASSPRTGEMNTEAFF
v_gene: TRBV6-1; j_gene: TRBJ1-5; d_gene: NA; abundance: NA; CDR3nt: TGTGCCAGCAGTGAAGGTGCAGGCGGCAATCAGCCCCAGCATTTT; CDR3aa: CASSEGAGGNQPQHF
v_gene: TRBV7-9; j_gene: TRBJ2-1; d_gene: NA; abundance: NA; CDR3nt: TGTGCCAGCAGCACTTACAATGAGCAGTTCTTC; CDR3aa: CASSTYNEQFF
v_gene: TRBV6-1; j_gene: TRBJ1-3; d_gene: TRBD1; abundance: NA; CDR3nt: TGTGCCAGCAGTGAAACGGGGACAGGGGGAAACACCATATATTTT; CDR3aa: CASSETGTGGNTIYF
v_gene: TRBV5-1; j_gene: TRBJ2-1; d_gene: NA; abundance: NA; CDR3nt: TGCGCCAGCAGCACGGCTCGGGATTTGGGGAATGAGCAGTTCTTC; CDR3aa: CASSTARDLGNEQFF